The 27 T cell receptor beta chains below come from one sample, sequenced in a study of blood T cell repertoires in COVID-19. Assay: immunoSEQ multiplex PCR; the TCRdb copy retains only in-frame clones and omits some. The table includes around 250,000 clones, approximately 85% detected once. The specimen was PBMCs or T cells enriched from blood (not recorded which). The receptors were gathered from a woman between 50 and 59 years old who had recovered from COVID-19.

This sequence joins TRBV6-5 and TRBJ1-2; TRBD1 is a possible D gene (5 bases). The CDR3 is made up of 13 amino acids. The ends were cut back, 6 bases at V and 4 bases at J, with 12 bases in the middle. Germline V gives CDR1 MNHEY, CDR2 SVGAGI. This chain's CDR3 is CASSAIQVYGYTF. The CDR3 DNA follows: TGTGCCAGCAGCGCGATACAGGTCTATGGCTACACCTTC.

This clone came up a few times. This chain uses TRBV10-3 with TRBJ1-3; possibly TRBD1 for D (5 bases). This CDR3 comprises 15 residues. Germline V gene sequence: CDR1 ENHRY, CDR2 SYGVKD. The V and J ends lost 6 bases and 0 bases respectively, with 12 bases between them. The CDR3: CAIRRDLSSGNTIYF. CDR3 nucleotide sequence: TGTGCCATCAGGAGGGACTTGAGCTCTGGAAACACCATATATTTT.

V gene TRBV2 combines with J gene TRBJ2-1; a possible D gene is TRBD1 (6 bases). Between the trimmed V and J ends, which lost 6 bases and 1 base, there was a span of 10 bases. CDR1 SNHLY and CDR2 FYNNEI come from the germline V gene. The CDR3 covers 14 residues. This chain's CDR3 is CASSGDRSYNEQFF. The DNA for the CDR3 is TGTGCCAGCAGCGGAGACAGGTCCTACAATGAGCAGTTCTTC.

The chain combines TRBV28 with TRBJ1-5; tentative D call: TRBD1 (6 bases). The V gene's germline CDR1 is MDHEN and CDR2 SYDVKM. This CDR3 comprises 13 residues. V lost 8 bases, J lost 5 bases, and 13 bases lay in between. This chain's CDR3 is CASSLNRDQPQHF. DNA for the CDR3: TGTGCCAGCTCCCTGAACAGGGATCAGCCCCAGCATTTT. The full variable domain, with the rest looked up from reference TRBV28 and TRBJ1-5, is DVKVTQSSRYLVKRTGEKVFLECVQDMDHENMFWYRQDPGLGLRLIYFSYDVKMKEKGDIPEGYSVSREKKERFSLILESASTNQTSMYLCASSLNRDQPQHFGDGTRLSIL.

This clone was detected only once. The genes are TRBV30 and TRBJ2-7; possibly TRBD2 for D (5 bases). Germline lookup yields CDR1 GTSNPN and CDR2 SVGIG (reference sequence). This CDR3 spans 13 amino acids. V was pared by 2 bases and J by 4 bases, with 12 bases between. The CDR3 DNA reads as TGTGCCTGGAGTCCACGAGGACTTTACGAGCAGTACTTC. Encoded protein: CAWSPRGLYEQYF.

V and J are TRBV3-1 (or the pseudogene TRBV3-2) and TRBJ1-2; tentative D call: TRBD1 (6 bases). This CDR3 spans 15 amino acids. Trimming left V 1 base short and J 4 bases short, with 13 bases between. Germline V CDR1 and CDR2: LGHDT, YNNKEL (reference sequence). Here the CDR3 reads CASSQASGQTYGYTF. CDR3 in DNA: TGTGCCAGCAGCCAAGCCTCAGGACAGACCTATGGCTACACCTTC.

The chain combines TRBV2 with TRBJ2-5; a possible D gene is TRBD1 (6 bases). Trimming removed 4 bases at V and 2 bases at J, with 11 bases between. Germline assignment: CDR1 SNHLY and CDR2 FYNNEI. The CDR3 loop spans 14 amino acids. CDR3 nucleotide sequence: TGTGCCAGCAGTGGGGGGCGAGGGCAAGAGACCCAGTACTTC. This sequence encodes CASSGGRGQETQYF.

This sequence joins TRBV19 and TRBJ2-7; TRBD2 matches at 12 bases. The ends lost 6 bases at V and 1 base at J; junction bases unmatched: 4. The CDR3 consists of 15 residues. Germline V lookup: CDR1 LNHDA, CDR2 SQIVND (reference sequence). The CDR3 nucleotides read TGTGCCAGTAGGCGACTAGCGGGAGCTTCCTACGAGCAGTACTTC. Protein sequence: CASRRLAGASYEQYF.

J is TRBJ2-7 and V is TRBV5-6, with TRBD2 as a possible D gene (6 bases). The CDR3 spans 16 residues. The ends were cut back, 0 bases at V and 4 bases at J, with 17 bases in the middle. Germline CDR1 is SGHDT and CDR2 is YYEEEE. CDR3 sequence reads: CASSLGLAYSSYEQYF. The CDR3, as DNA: TGTGCCAGCAGCTTGGGGCTAGCGTACAGTTCTTACGAGCAGTACTTC.

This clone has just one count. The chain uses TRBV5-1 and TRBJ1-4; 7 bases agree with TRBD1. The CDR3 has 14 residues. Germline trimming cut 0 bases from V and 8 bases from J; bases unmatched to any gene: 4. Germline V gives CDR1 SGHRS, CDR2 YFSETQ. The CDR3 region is CASSLVGTEEKLFF. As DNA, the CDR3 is TGCGCCAGCAGCTTGGTAGGGACAGAAGAAAAACTGTTTTTT.

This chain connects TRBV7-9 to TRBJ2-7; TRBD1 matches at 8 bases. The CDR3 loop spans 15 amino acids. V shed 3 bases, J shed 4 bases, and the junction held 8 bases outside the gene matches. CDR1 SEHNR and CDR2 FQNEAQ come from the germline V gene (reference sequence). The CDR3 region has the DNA TGTGCCAGCAGCTTTGTCCAGGGGGCATCGTACGAGCAGTACTTC. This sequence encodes CASSFVQGASYEQYF.

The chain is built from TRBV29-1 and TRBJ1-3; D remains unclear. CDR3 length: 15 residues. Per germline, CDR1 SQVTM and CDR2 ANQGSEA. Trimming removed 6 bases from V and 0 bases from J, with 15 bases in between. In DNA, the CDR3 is TGCAGCGTGGGCGGCCGCGAGAACTCTGGAAACACCATATATTTT. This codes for CSVGGRENSGNTIYF.

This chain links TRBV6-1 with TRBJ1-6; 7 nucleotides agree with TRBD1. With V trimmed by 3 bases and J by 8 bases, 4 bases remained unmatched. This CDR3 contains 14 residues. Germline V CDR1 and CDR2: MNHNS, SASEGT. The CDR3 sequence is CASSEGQTYSPLHF. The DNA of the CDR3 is TGTGCCAGCAGTGAGGGACAGACATATTCACCCCTCCACTTT.

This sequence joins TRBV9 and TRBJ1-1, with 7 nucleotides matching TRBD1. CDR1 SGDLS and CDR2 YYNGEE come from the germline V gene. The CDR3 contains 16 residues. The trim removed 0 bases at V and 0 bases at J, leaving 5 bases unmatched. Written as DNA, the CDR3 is TGTGCCAGCAGCGTAGTAGGGGGCTTCATGAACACTGAAGCTTTCTTT. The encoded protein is CASSVVGGFMNTEAFF.

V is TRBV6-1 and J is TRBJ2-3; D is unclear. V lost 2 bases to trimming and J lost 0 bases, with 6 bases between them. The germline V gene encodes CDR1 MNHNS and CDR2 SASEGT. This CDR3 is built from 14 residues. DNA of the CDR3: TGTGCCAGCAGTGAACTTAATAGCACAGATACGCAGTATTTT. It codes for CASSELNSTDTQYF.

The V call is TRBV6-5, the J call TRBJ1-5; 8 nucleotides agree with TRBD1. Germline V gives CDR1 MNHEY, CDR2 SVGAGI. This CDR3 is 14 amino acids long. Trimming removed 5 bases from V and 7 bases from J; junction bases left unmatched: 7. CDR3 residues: CASSPTGELQPQHF. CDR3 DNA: TGTGCCAGCAGTCCGACAGGGGAATTGCAGCCCCAGCATTTT.

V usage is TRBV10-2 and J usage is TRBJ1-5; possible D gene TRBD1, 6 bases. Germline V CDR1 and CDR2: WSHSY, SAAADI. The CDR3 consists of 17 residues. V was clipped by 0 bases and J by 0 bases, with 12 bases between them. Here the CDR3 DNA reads TGCGCCAGCAGTGAGTCTGTTGCAGGGGTTAGCAATCAGCCCCAGCATTTT. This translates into CASSESVAGVSNQPQHF.

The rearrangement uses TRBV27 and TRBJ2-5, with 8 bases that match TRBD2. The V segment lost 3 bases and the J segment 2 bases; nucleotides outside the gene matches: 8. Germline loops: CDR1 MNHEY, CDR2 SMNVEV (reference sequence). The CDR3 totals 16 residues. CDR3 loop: CASSFLTGGRQETQYF. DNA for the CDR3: TGTGCCAGCAGTTTTCTAACGGGAGGGCGTCAAGAGACCCAGTACTTC.

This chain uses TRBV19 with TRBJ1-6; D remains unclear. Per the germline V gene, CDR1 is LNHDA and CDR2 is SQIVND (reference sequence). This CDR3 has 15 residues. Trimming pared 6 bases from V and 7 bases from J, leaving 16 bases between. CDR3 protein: CASSNSGSTNSPLHF. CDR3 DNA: TGTGCCAGTAGCAATTCGGGGAGCACCAATTCACCCCTCCACTTT. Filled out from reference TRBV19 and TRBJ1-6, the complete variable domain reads DGGITQSPKYLFRKEGQNVTLSCEQNLNHDAMYWYRQDPGQGLRLIYYSQIVNDFQKGDIAEGYSVSREKKESFPLTVTSAQKNPTAFYLCASSNSGSTNSPLHFGNGTRLTVT.

The CDR3 DNA sequence: TGTGCCTGGATCAGGGGGTGGACTAGCGGGAGTACAGGCTACAATGAGCAGTTCTTC. Translated, it gives CAWIRGWTSGSTGYNEQFF. V usage is TRBV30 and J usage is TRBJ2-1; 13 bases line up with TRBD2. The CDR3 is 19 amino acids. J gave up 3 bases and V 4 bases, and 15 bases lay outside the gene matches. CDR1 GTSNPN and CDR2 SVGIG come from the germline V gene (reference sequence). Using reference TRBV30 and TRBJ2-1 for the parts outside the CDR3, the full variable domain is SQTIHQWPATLVQPVGSPLSLECTVEGTSNPNLYWYRQAAGRGLQLLFYSVGIGQISSEVPQNLSASRPQDRQFILSSKKLLLSDSGFYLCAWIRGWTSGSTGYNEQFFGPGTRLTVL.

DNA of the CDR3: TGTGCCAGCAGTTTATGGTTGGGTCTCGACACCAATGAAAAACTGTTTTTT. Amino acids: CASSLWLGLDTNEKLFF. The rearrangement joins TRBV28 to TRBJ1-4; no reliable D call. CDR1 and CDR2 from the germline V gene are MDHEN and SYDVKM. With 0 bases removed from V and 5 bases from J, the gap between germline ends came to 16 bases. This CDR3 is 17 amino acids long.

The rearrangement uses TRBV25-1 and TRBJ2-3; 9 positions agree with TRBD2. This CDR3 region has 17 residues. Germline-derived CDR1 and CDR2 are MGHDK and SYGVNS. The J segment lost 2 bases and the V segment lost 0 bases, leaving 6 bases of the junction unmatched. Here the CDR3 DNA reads TGTGCCAGCAGTGAATATAGAGCGGGAGGCCCCACAGATACGCAGTATTTT. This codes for CASSEYRAGGPTDTQYF.

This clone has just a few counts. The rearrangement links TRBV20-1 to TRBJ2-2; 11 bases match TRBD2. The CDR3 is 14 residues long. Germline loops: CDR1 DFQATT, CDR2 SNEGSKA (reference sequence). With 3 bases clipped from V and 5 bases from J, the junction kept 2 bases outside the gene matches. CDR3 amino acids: CSASLAGGTGELFF. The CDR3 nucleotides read TGCAGTGCTAGTCTAGCGGGAGGTACCGGGGAGCTGTTTTTT.

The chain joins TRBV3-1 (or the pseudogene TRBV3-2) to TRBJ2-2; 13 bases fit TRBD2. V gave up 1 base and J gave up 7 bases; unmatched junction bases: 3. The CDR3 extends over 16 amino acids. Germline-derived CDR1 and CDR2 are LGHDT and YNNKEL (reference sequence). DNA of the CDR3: TGTGCCAGCAGCCAAGGACTAGCGGGAGGTGTCGGGGAGCTGTTTTTT. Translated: CASSQGLAGGVGELFF.

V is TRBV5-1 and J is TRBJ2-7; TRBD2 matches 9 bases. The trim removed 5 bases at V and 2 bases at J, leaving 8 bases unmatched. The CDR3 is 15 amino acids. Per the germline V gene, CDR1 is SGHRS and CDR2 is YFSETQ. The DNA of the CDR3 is TGCGCCAGCAGGCGCATGACTAGCGGTACCTACGAGCAGTACTTC. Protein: CASRRMTSGTYEQYF.

CDR3 loop: CASSTVGRAENSPLHF. CDR3 DNA sequence: TGTGCCAGCAGTACCGTCGGGCGGGCGGAGAATTCACCCCTCCACTTT. The V gene is TRBV7-8, the J gene TRBJ1-6; D gene ambiguous. Between the trimmed V and J ends, which lost 6 bases and 7 bases, there was a span of 19 bases. The germline V gene encodes CDR1 SGHVS and CDR2 FQNEAQ. The CDR3 runs 16 residues.

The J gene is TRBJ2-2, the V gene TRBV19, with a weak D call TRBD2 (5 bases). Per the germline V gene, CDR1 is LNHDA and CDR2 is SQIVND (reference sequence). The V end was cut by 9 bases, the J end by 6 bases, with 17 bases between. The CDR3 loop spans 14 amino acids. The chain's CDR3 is CASSDLGVSGELFF. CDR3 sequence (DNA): TGTGCCAGCAGCGACCTCGGGGTGTCCGGGGAGCTGTTTTTT.